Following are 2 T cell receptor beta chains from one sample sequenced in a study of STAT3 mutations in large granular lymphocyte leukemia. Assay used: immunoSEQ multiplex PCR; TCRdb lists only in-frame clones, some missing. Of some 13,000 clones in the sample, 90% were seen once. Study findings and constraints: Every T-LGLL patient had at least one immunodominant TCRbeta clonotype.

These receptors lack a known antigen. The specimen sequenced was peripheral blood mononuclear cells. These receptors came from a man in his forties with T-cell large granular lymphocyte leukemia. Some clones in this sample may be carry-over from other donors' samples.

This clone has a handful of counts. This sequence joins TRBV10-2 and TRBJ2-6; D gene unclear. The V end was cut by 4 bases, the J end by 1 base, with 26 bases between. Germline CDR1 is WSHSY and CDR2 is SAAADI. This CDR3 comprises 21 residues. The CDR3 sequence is CASSVPPTWASYSSGANVLTF. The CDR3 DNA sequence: TGCGCCAGCAGTGTGCCCCCCACTTGGGCCTCTTACTCTTCTGGGGCCAACGTCCTGACTTTC.

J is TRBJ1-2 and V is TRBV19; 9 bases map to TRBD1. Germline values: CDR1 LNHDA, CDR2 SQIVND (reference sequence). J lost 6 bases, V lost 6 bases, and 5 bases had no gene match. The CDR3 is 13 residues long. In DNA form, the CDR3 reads TGTGCCAGTAGCATCGACAGGGGGAATGGCTACACCTTC. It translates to CASSIDRGNGYTF. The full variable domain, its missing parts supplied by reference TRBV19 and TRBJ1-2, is DGGITQSPKYLFRKEGQNVTLSCEQNLNHDAMYWYRQDPGQGLRLIYYSQIVNDFQKGDIAEGYSVSREKKESFPLTVTSAQKNPTAFYLCASSIDRGNGYTFGSGTRLTVV.